This TCR beta chain was sequenced in a study of T cell responses to AZD1222 COVID-19 vaccine. A remark on this clone: Antigen unknown.

This table comes from immunoSEQ multiplex PCR, and its TCRdb copy is limited to in-frame clones, with some not included. Of 130,000 to 150,000 clones in the sample, 75% to 95% are singletons; the top ten hold less than 3.5%. The study, taken as a whole, reports: Regions left unmutated in variants are reportedly the target of nearly half of spike-specific TCRs. White British people made up most donors, females outnumbered males, and clonal diversity was possibly underestimated.

The CDR3 sequence is 18 residues long. V shed 5 bases and J shed 0 bases, with 19 bases lying between them. CDR1 and CDR2 from the germline V gene are KGHDR and SFDVKD. This TCR was sampled from an adult in good health. Sample: peripheral blood, taken on day 0 of MenACWY control vaccination. The rearrangement joins TRBV24-1 to TRBJ1-5; no reliable D call. In nucleotides, the CDR3 is TGTGCCACCAGTGTCAGAGGAGGAGGAATTGATAGCAATCAGCCCCAGCATTTT. Protein sequence: CATSVRGGGIDSNQPQHF.